This T cell receptor (beta chain) was observed in a study of blood T cells in healthy people across ages. V was trimmed by 5 bases and J by 3 bases, leaving 11 bases between them. CDR3 size: 12 residues. CDR1 is DFQATT and CDR2 is SNEGSKA in the germline V gene (reference sequence). As for this clonotype: Its antigen remains unknown.

PCR was performed a second time for about 6 to 12 cycles using a sample-barcoded 5' primer and a J-beta primer mix. Carrying 12 random nucleotides, a template-switch adaptor labeled each individual cDNA molecule. Via MiXCR, TCRdb re-called the 5' RACE reads, giving one row per CDR3 protein. The data show about 1.5 million distinct CDR3 sequences, less than 45% seen once. Study conclusions and caveats: TCR beta diversity per million T cells fell roughly linearly with age.

The sequencing input was blood. This sequence originates from a woman aged 18-30 years in good health. The chain uses TRBV20-1 and TRBJ2-7; D remains ambiguous. The CDR3 loop is CSALQQVYEQYF. The CDR3 DNA sequence: TGCAGTGCTCTCCAACAAGTCTACGAGCAGTACTTC.